These 5 T cell receptor beta chains were sequenced from one sample in a study of blood T cell repertoires in COVID-19. Here immunoSEQ multiplex PCR was the method, and the copy in TCRdb shows in-frame clones only, minus some. Of nearly 250,000 clones detected, approximately 90% appear once; the ten largest clones hold over 0.85%. Material: PBMCs or T cells enriched from blood (not recorded which). The receptors here all came from a man over 45 who had been exposed to COVID-19.

The V gene is TRBV10-1, the J gene TRBJ2-1; a weak D match, TRBD2 (5 bases). This CDR3 contains 16 residues. The V end lost 0 bases, the J end lost 9 bases, and 18 bases lay between the germline ends. The germline gives CDR1 WNHNN, CDR2 SYGVQD (reference sequence). The DNA for the CDR3 is TGCGCCAGCAGTGAGTCGCTAGCCGGGGTTTCGGGTGAGCAGTTCTTC. Residues: CASSESLAGVSGEQFF.

V and J are TRBV6-1 and TRBJ2-1; 9 bases line up with TRBD1. Trimming took 3 bases from V and 7 from J; bases not matched to a gene: 7. The CDR3 has 15 residues. Germline loops: CDR1 MNHNS, CDR2 SASEGT. CDR3 sequence: CASSEPGQGSNEQFF. The DNA of the CDR3 is TGTGCCAGCAGTGAGCCGGGACAGGGTTCGAATGAGCAGTTCTTC.

This chain joins TRBV6-1 and TRBJ2-1; D perhaps matches TRBD1 (5 bases). Germline lookup yields CDR1 MNHNS and CDR2 SASEGT. Trimming stripped 2 bases from V and 8 bases from J, with 10 bases between. The CDR3 is 13 amino acids. The CDR3 sequence: CASSELGRDEQFF. The CDR3 nucleotides are TGTGCCAGCAGTGAACTGGGGCGCGATGAGCAGTTCTTC.

The chain has TRBV28 and TRBJ2-5; 12 bases map to TRBD2. The germline V gene has CDR1 MDHEN and CDR2 SYDVKM. The V and J ends lost 3 bases and 5 bases, in that order; junction bases with no gene match: 10. The CDR3 spans 17 residues. The CDR3 DNA reads as TGTGCCAGCAGTTTCGGGATACTAGCGGGAGGAGGGGAGACCCAGTACTTC. Its protein is CASSFGILAGGGETQYF.

V and J are TRBV2 and TRBJ2-7, with TRBD2 matching 11 bases. Germline V lookup: CDR1 SNHLY, CDR2 FYNNEI. V shed 6 bases, J shed 2 bases, and the junction held 6 bases outside the gene matches. This CDR3 has 15 amino acids. CDR3 region: CASRDTSGSTYEQYV. DNA of the CDR3: TGTGCCAGCAGGGATACTAGCGGGAGCACCTACGAGCAGTACGTC.